Sequencing of this T cell receptor beta chain was carried out in a study of blood T cell repertoires in COVID-19. Background on the study: Acute-phase and convalescent COVID-19 samples originated in the United States, Italy and Spain. PBMCs, B-cell-depleted T cells, or T cells were the source of the cDNA or gDNA that made up the material.

In the original workflow: Estimated nucleated cell counts came from reference gene primer amplification. This table comes from immunoSEQ multiplex PCR, and its TCRdb copy is limited to in-frame clones, with some not included. V, J and clone size were drawn from that table, and D and trimming were deduced from the DNA. Among about 98,000 clones listed, about 84% were seen once. V gave up 5 bases and J gave up 7 bases, with 15 bases separating them. This CDR3 has 15 amino acids. Germline-derived CDR1 and CDR2 are SGHVS and FNYEAQ. The TCR originated in a woman over 75 with acute or convalescent COVID-19. The specimen was peripheral blood. V usage is TRBV7-6 and J usage is TRBJ1-6, with D possibly being TRBD1 (5 bases). CDR3 sequence: CASSAQEIRNSPLHF. In DNA, the CDR3 is TGTGCCAGCAGCGCACAGGAGATACGGAATTCACCCCTCCACTTT.